One and the same sample provided the 16 T cell receptor beta chains below, sequenced in a study of monozygotic twins with inflammatory bowel disease (dated by TCRdb to 2018 to 2020). The library came from 5' RACE. Sequencing was performed on an Illumina HiSeq 2500. The reads underwent TCRdb reprocessing, giving one record for each CDR3 protein sequence and no DNA. This specimen's table enumerates about 450,000 distinct CDR3 sequences. Clones ranked in the top ten supply 2% to 2.5% of the sample. Material for sequencing was blood. Receptors were obtained from a human donor with ulcerative colitis or Crohn's disease, or a healthy co-twin of an affected twin (not recorded which).

The rearrangement links TRBV9 to TRBJ2-7; the D call from TCRdb, TRBD1, cannot be confirmed without DNA. The CDR3 covers 14 residues. Germline V CDR1 and CDR2: SGDLS, YYNGEE. The CDR3 region is CASSDAGTAVKQYF.

This chain links TRBV6-2 or TRBV6-3 with TRBJ2-7; no DNA is available, so the TRBD1 call from TCRdb remains unchecked. Germline V gene sequence: CDR1 MNHEY, CDR2 SVGEGT. This CDR3 comprises 15 residues. The CDR3 sequence is CASTERTGMYYEQYF.

The V and J genes are TRBV5-1 and TRBJ2-6. This CDR3 comprises 16 residues. Germline assignment: CDR1 SGHRS and CDR2 YFSETQ. This CDR3 is CASSLAAGPGANVLTF.

The chain combines TRBV4-2 with TRBJ2-6; absent DNA, TCRdb's TRBD1 call cannot be checked. The CDR3 sequence is 17 residues long. Germline V gene lookup returns CDR1 LGHNA and CDR2 YNFKEQ. The CDR3 spells CASSQETRGDWANVLTF.

The chain is built from TRBV27 and TRBJ2-7; TCRdb outputs TRBD1, but without DNA this stays unchecked. The CDR3 loop spans 14 amino acids. In germline, CDR1 is MNHEY, CDR2 SMNVEV (reference sequence). CDR3 amino acids: CASSFRQGANEQYF.

This sequence joins TRBV5-1 and TRBJ2-3; TCRdb gives TRBD2 as the D gene, but with no DNA this cannot be confirmed. This CDR3 is built from 15 residues. Per the germline V gene, CDR1 is SGHRS and CDR2 is YFSETQ. The CDR3 region is CASSYLAGFSDTQYF.

This chain connects TRBV20-1 to TRBJ2-7; TCRdb picks TRBD2, but there is no DNA to check that call. Germline lookup yields CDR1 DFQATT and CDR2 SNEGSKA (reference sequence). This CDR3 has 17 amino acids. This chain's CDR3 is CSARGHTNWDLVDEQYF.

The chain recombines TRBV12-3 or TRBV12-4 with TRBJ2-5. The CDR3 extends over 14 amino acids. CDR3 sequence: CASSLVAYQETQYF.

This chain links TRBV12-3 or TRBV12-4 with TRBJ2-7; the TCRdb D gene call, TRBD2, has no DNA to confirm it. This CDR3 region has 15 residues. This CDR3 is CASSLREAGGIEQYF.

The chain couples TRBV11-3 to TRBJ2-3; no DNA is available, so the TRBD2 call from TCRdb remains unchecked. This CDR3 is 15 amino acids long. The germline V gene encodes CDR1 SGHNT and CDR2 YENEEA. The CDR3 sequence is CASSLGLQSTDTQYF.

The chain joins TRBV7-2 to TRBJ2-1; TCRdb's D gene call, TRBD1, goes unchecked for lack of DNA. CDR1 SGHTA and CDR2 FQGNSA come from the germline V gene. This CDR3 is 14 amino acids long. CDR3: CASSLEGALSEQFF.

The chain links TRBV9 to TRBJ2-3; TCRdb outputs TRBD2, but without DNA this stays unchecked. Germline V CDR1 and CDR2: SGDLS, YYNGEE. The CDR3 contains 18 residues. The chain's CDR3 is CASSVEPQLAGDLGTQYF.

This rearrangement joins TRBV5-1 to TRBJ1-1; TCRdb selects TRBD1, and the lack of DNA leaves this call unchecked. This CDR3 contains 14 residues. The germline CDR1 and CDR2 sequences are SGHRS and YFSETQ. The CDR3 loop is CASSLQGAPTEAFF.

This sequence joins TRBV10-3 and TRBJ2-7. Germline CDR1 and CDR2: ENHRY and SYGVKD. The CDR3 sequence is 12 residues long. CDR3 amino acids: CAIGNSAYEQYF.

The V call is TRBV7-2, the J call TRBJ2-2; TCRdb picks TRBD1, but there is no DNA to check that call. The CDR3 length is 16 residues. CDR1 and CDR2 from the germline V gene are SGHTA and FQGNSA. This CDR3 is CASSLVQGVNTGELFF. Together with reference TRBV7-2 and TRBJ2-2, the CDR3 gives the full variable domain: GAGVSQSPSNKVTEKGKDVELRCDPISGHTALYWYRQSLGQGLEFLIYFQGNSAPDKSGLPSDRFSAERTGGSVSTLTIQRTQQEDSAVYLCASSLVQGVNTGELFFGEGSRLTVL.

This chain joins TRBV20-1 and TRBJ1-1. This CDR3 spans 11 amino acids. Germline assignment: CDR1 DFQATT and CDR2 SNEGSKA (reference sequence). The CDR3 protein is CSAGSGTEAFF.